Listed here is a single T cell receptor beta chain. Its antigen is not known. TCRdb keeps only in-frame clones here, not all; method: immunoSEQ multiplex PCR. The table records about 350,000 clones, 92% of them present only once. These data originate in a study of Ad26.COV2.S vaccination and SARS-CoV-2 variants. Study-level findings and limits: CD8+ and CD4+ T cells specific for spike reportedly responded with substantial breadth after vaccination. Ad26.COV2.S recipients had broader spike-specific TCRs (P = 0.0014). The study found similar non-spike TCR breadth in vaccine and placebo recipients.

This receptor was identified in a human donor who had recovered from COVID-19. The source material was peripheral blood, sampled after recovery from COVID-19.

The chain's CDR3 is CASSRGTSGGTDTQYF. CDR3 bases: TGCGCCAGCAGCCGAGGGACTAGCGGGGGCACAGATACGCAGTATTTT. The chain couples TRBV5-1 to TRBJ2-3, with TRBD2 matching over 13 bases. This CDR3 is 16 amino acids long. Germline loops: CDR1 SGHRS, CDR2 YFSETQ. J lost 1 base, V lost 4 bases, and 3 bases had no gene match.